This is a list of T cell receptor beta chains from one sample in a study of OX40 agonist ivuxolimab in advanced cancers. Sequenced by immunoSEQ multiplex PCR; TCRdb stores in-frame clones only, minus some. The repertoire holds roughly 100,000 clones, with approximately 85% as singletons. The specimen was CD4+ or CD8+ T cells sorted from blood, collected in a trial of the OX40 agonist ivuxolimab. The source of these receptors is an adult with an advanced solid tumor such as melanoma, head and neck, liver or kidney cancer. CDR3s include the opening cysteine and the closing phenylalanine or tryptophan. A D gene is named only where the DNA matches it firmly. Clone size is stated in some rows and not others, as once, few, many or a class when expanded.

cdr3_nt | cdr3_aa | j_call | clone_size | d_call | v_call
TGTGCCAGCAGCTTGTACCCCACAGATACGCAGTATTTT | CASSLYPTDTQYF | TRBJ2-3 | NA | NA | TRBV7-9
TGTGCCAGCTCCCCGGGAAATACGCAGTATTTT | CASSPGNTQYF | TRBJ2-3 | NA | NA | TRBV27
TGTGCCAGCAGCTCAGGGGTGGAATCCTACGAGCAGTACTTC | CASSSGVESYEQYF | TRBJ2-7 | few | NA | TRBV7-2
TGTGCCAGCAGCCGGCAGGAGACCCAGTACTTC | CASSRQETQYF | TRBJ2-5 | NA | NA | TRBV7-8
TGTGCCAGTACAGGCGATGGAACTTATCAGCCCCAGCATTTT | CASTGDGTYQPQHF | TRBJ1-5 | NA | NA | TRBV19
TGCGCCAGCAGCTTGGCGCAGGGATGGACAGATACGCAGTATTTT | CASSLAQGWTDTQYF | TRBJ2-3 | NA | NA | TRBV5-1
TGTGCCAGCAGCTTATACGGGGCGAACACTGAAGCTTTCTTT | CASSLYGANTEAFF | TRBJ1-1 | NA | NA | TRBV7-2
TGTGCCAGCGAGGGAGTAGGGTCCTACGAGCAGTACTTC | CASEGVGSYEQYF | TRBJ2-7 | NA | NA | TRBV11-1
TGTGCCAGCAGTGAAACTTCCAAACCCAACTCCCTAGCTGAAAAACTGTTTTTT | CASSETSKPNSLAEKLFF | TRBJ1-4 | NA | NA | TRBV6-1
TGTGCCAGCAGCTTGACAGGTCCACTCTACGAGCAGTACTTC | CASSLTGPLYEQYF | TRBJ2-7 | NA | NA | TRBV5-4
TGTGCCAGTAGTATGGGGACAGGGCCCTACAATGAGCAGTTCTTC | CASSMGTGPYNEQFF | TRBJ2-1 | NA | TRBD1 | TRBV19
TGTGCCAGCACCTTGCGACAGAGCTACGAGCAGTACTTC | CASTLRQSYEQYF | TRBJ2-7 | few | NA | TRBV28
TGTGCCTGGAGTCCTCCCGGCTATGGCTACACCTTC | CAWSPPGYGYTF | TRBJ1-2 | NA | NA | TRBV30